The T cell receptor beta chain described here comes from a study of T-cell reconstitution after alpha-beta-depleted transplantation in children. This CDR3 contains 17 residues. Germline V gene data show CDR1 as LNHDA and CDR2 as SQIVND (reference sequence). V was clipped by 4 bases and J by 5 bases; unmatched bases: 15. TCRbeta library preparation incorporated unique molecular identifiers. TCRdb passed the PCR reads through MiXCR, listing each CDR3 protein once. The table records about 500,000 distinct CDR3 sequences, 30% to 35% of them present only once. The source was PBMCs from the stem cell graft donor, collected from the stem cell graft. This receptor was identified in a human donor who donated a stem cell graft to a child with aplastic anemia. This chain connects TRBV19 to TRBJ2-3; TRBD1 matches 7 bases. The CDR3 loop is CASSTEQGKIRRDTQYF. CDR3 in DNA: TGTGCCAGTAGTACAGAACAGGGGAAAATCAGGCGAGATACGCAGTATTTT. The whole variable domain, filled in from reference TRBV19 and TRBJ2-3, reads DGGITQSPKYLFRKEGQNVTLSCEQNLNHDAMYWYRQDPGQGLRLIYYSQIVNDFQKGDIAEGYSVSREKKESFPLTVTSAQKNPTAFYLCASSTEQGKIRRDTQYFGPGTRLTVL.